This T cell receptor (beta chain) is drawn from a study of blood T cells in healthy people across ages. General study findings and limits: Per-million-T-cell TCR beta diversity fell roughly linearly with age. Changes seen in expanded clonotypes were possibly confounded by donor CMV status left unknown.

As concerns this clonotype: No antigen is known for it.

A second roughly 6 to 11 cycle PCR used barcoded and J-beta primers. TCRdb passed the 5' RACE reads through MiXCR, listing each CDR3 protein once. The sample comprises over 500,000 distinct CDR3 sequences, roughly half of which are singletons, and roughly 14% rests with the top ten. V was shortened by 1 base and J by 5 bases, with 8 bases between the two germline ends. Looked up from germline, CDR1 is SEHNR and CDR2 is FQNEAQ (reference sequence). This CDR3 spans 13 amino acids. The V gene is TRBV7-9, the J gene TRBJ2-5; unclear D gene. The material sequenced was blood. This receptor was obtained from an elderly woman in good health. The CDR3 region has the DNA TGTGCCAGCAGCTTAGAGGTTGGGGAGACCCAGTACTTC. It encodes CASSLEVGETQYF.